These 16 T cell receptor beta chains share one sample of origin, sequenced in a study. Via MiXCR, TCRdb re-called the RT-PCR reads, giving one row per CDR3 protein. This repertoire shows fewer than 800,000 distinct CDR3 sequences, around 14% found once; its top ten account for 3.6%. What was sequenced was memory CD4+ T cells from blood. The receptors shown here come from a female donor in good health, serving as a healthy control.

With respect to this clonotype: Just one base apart from a much larger clone, this may be a read error. The chain is built from TRBV7-2 and TRBJ2-2, with D possibly matching TRBD1 (5 bases). The CDR3 runs to 16 residues. Germline V gene sequence: CDR1 SGHTA, CDR2 FQGNSA. The ends were cut back, 1 base at V and 9 bases at J, with 18 bases in the middle. The CDR3 DNA sequence: TGTGCCAGCAGCTTAGTAGGCAGGGTTGGTGTCAGGGAGCTGTTTTTT. As protein: CASSLVGRVGVRELFF.

This clonotype has a count of ten or more. The chain recombines TRBV5-6 with TRBJ1-6; D ambiguous. The CDR3 is made up of 15 amino acids. The germline CDR1 and CDR2 sequences are SGHDT and YYEEEE. The V and J ends lost 3 bases and 11 bases respectively, with 18 bases between them. The CDR3 sequence is CASSWGTPGETPLHF. CDR3 sequence (DNA): TGTGCCAGCAGCTGGGGAACCCCCGGTGAGACACCCCTCCACTTT.

This chain links TRBV29-1 with TRBJ1-4, with D unresolved. Trimming pared 6 bases from V and 4 bases from J, leaving 3 bases between. Germline CDR1 is SQVTM and CDR2 is ANQGSEA. This CDR3 has 10 residues. The CDR3, as DNA: TGCAGCGTCCGTAATGAAAAACTGTTTTTT. Its protein product is CSVRNEKLFF.

The chain has TRBV9 and TRBJ1-6; D perhaps matches TRBD1 (5 bases). This CDR3 is built from 14 residues. The germline CDR1 and CDR2 sequences are SGDLS and YYNGEE. The germline V and J ends were trimmed by 1 base and 8 bases, with 10 bases remaining between them. The chain's CDR3 is CASSVRGLDSPLHF. CDR3 DNA: TGTGCCAGCAGCGTAAGGGGCTTGGATTCACCCCTCCACTTT.

This clonotype showed up just a few times. V and J are TRBV7-9 and TRBJ1-2, with D unresolved. V lost 8 bases to trimming and J lost 6 bases, with 16 bases between them. The germline V gene encodes CDR1 SEHNR and CDR2 FQNEAQ (reference sequence). The CDR3 has 13 residues. The CDR3 sequence: CASALAGSDGYTF. CDR3 sequence (DNA): TGTGCCAGCGCCTTGGCGGGATCCGATGGCTACACCTTC.

This clonotype was found many times. The V gene is TRBV10-3, the J gene TRBJ2-7, with 9 bases identical to TRBD2. V dropped 4 bases and J dropped 1; count of bases not matched to a gene: 14. Looked up from germline, CDR1 is ENHRY and CDR2 is SYGVKD. The CDR3 runs 18 residues. The CDR3 here is CAISGGRVAGGRSYEQYF. The CDR3 bases are TGTGCCATCAGTGGGGGCCGGGTTGCGGGAGGGAGGTCCTACGAGCAGTACTTC.

CDR3 residues: CATSRTGSVTEAFF. CDR3 DNA sequence: TGTGCCACCAGTAGGACAGGGAGTGTCACTGAAGCTTTCTTT. The chain joins TRBV24-1 to TRBJ1-1, with 8 positions matching TRBD1. The germline CDR1 and CDR2 sequences are KGHDR and SFDVKD. V was clipped by 6 bases and J by 4 bases; unmatched bases: 6. The CDR3 runs to 14 residues.

This clonotype appeared many times. The chain employs TRBV4-3 and TRBJ2-7; 7 bases map to TRBD2. Unmatched junction bases numbered 9, after V lost 0 bases and J lost 1 base. Germline assignment: CDR1 LGHNA and CDR2 YSLEER. The CDR3 is 17 amino acids. The CDR3 DNA is TGCGCCAGCAGCCAAGAGGGGAGGGCCGCCTCTTCCTACGAGCAGTACTTC. Amino acid sequence: CASSQEGRAASSYEQYF.

There are many counts of this clonotype. The rearrangement links TRBV27 to TRBJ2-2, with D uncertain. The V and J ends lost 3 bases and 3 bases respectively, with 8 bases between them. Per the germline V gene, CDR1 is MNHEY and CDR2 is SMNVEV (reference sequence). The CDR3 has 14 residues. The CDR3 region is CASSLSRYTGELFF. The CDR3 nucleotides are TGTGCCAGCAGTTTGTCCAGATACACCGGGGAGCTGTTTTTT.

The chain links TRBV12-3 or TRBV12-4 to TRBJ2-1, with 8 bases fitting TRBD1. Trimming removed 3 bases from V and 3 bases from J; junction bases left unmatched: 4. The CDR3 loop spans 15 amino acids. CDR3 residues: CASSFRQGNYNEQFF. As DNA, the CDR3 is TGTGCCAGCAGTTTTCGACAGGGGAACTACAATGAGCAGTTCTTC.

This clonotype turned up a few times. The chain combines TRBV9 with TRBJ1-1; D gene unclear. The ends were cut back, 3 bases at V and 1 base at J, with 10 bases in the middle. CDR3 length equals 14 residues. The germline gives CDR1 SGDLS, CDR2 YYNGEE. The CDR3 DNA reads as TGTGCCAGCAGCGCCGGACTGACGAACACTGAAGCTTTCTTT. This gives the protein CASSAGLTNTEAFF. Complete variable domain (other parts from reference TRBV9 and TRBJ1-1): DSGVTQTPKHLITATGQRVTLRCSPRSGDLSVYWYQQSLDQGLQFLIQYYNGEERAKGNILERFSAQQFPDLHSELNLSSLELGDSALYFCASSAGLTNTEAFFGQGTRLTVV.

This CDR3 reads CASKGTSGPYNEQFF. The CDR3, as DNA: TGCGCCAGCAAAGGGACTAGCGGACCCTACAATGAGCAGTTCTTC. The V call is TRBV5-1, the J call TRBJ2-1, with TRBD2 matching over 11 bases. Germline CDR1 and CDR2: SGHRS and YFSETQ. The CDR3 covers 15 residues. With 6 bases clipped from V and 2 bases from J, the junction kept 4 bases outside the gene matches.

CDR3 sequence reads: CASSPGTGENQPQHF. As DNA, the CDR3 is TGTGCCAGCAGCCCCGGGACAGGTGAAAATCAGCCCCAGCATTTT. The chain links TRBV5-8 to TRBJ1-5; 8 bases are a match to TRBD1. This CDR3 contains 15 residues. Unmatched junction bases numbered 7, after V lost 4 bases and J lost 4 bases. Germline V gene lookup returns CDR1 SGHTS and CDR2 YDEGEE.

The table lists this clonotype with many counts. This chain connects TRBV10-3 to TRBJ1-1; 11 nucleotides line up with TRBD1. V gave up 4 bases and J gave up 0 bases; unmatched junction bases: 4. Per the germline V gene, CDR1 is ENHRY and CDR2 is SYGVKD. This CDR3 region has 16 residues. In nucleotides, the CDR3 is TGTGCCATCAGTGGCGGGACAGGGGGAATGAACACTGAAGCTTTCTTT. This translates into CAISGGTGGMNTEAFF.

This clonotype was seen a few times. The chain is built from TRBV3-1 and TRBJ2-1, with no clear D. Looked up from germline, CDR1 is LGHDT and CDR2 is YNNKEL (reference sequence). This CDR3 spans 12 amino acids. The ends were cut back, 1 base at V and 9 bases at J, with 7 bases in the middle. The CDR3, as DNA: TGTGCCAGCAGCCAAGGTGGTGGTGAGCAGTTCTTC. This encodes CASSQGGGEQFF.

The chain uses TRBV5-1 and TRBJ1-1; 7 bases align to TRBD1. The ends lost 2 bases at V and 5 bases at J; junction bases unmatched: 6. The germline V gene encodes CDR1 SGHRS and CDR2 YFSETQ. CDR3 length: 14 amino acids. CDR3 protein: CASSFSGGGTEAFF. For the CDR3, the DNA is TGCGCCAGCAGCTTCTCAGGGGGGGGGACTGAAGCTTTCTTT.